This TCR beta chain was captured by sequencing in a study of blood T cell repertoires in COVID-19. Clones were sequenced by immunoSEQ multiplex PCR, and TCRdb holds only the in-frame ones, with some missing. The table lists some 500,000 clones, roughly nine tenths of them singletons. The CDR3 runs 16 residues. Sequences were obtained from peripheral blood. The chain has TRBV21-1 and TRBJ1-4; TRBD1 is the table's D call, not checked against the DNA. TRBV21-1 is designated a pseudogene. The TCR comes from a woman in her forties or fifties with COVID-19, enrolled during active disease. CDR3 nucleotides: TGTGCCAGCAGCGAACCAGGGGAAGCATGCGATGAAAAACTGTTTTTT. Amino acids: CASSEPGEACDEKLFF.